This TCR beta chain was profiled in a study of cytomegalovirus exposure and HLA in healthy donors. Notes on the study in general: In vitro work confirmed that three CMV-associated chains recognize CMV antigens. Donors belonging to an Asian-associated ancestry cluster reportedly showed fewer N-insertions in productive TCRs than the 666-donor mean, according to what a later analysis found.

Concerning this clone itself: The target antigen is unknown.

The PCR used 60 Vbeta and 13 Jbeta primers. Only in-frame clones appear in the TCRdb table, and some are missing; sequencing was by immunoSEQ multiplex PCR. The data show about 200,000 clones, with 55% to 75% seen just once and less than 3% held by the top ten. The CDR3 is 14 amino acids. V was trimmed by 4 bases and J by 6 bases, leaving 13 bases between them. CDR1 LNHNV and CDR2 YYDKDF come from the germline V gene (reference sequence). Healthy bone marrow donors made up the cohort. The chain carries TRBV15 and TRBJ1-5; D might be TRBD1 (6 bases). Specimen: PBMCs. This TCR derives from a man in his forties in good health and CMV-seropositive. The CDR3 region is CATSKDRSPQPQHF. The CDR3, as DNA: TGTGCCACCAGCAAAGACAGGTCCCCTCAGCCCCAGCATTTT.